What follows is one TCR beta chain and its context. Its antigen is undetermined. The sample originates from a study of cytomegalovirus exposure and HLA in healthy donors. The study, taken as a whole, reports: CMV serostatus alone was available as immune exposure information. Despite most TCR sequences being rare, some public TCRs occurred in many donors.

The CDR3 is 13 amino acids. V was clipped by 4 bases and J by 7 bases; unmatched bases: 1. In germline, CDR1 is KGHSY, CDR2 FQNENV. PCR employed 60 Vbeta and 13 Jbeta primers. Method: immunoSEQ multiplex PCR; TCRdb's copy keeps in-frame clones and lacks some. The table includes around 160,000 clones, 70% to 90% detected once. This sequence was found in a man aged 18 to 29 in good health and CMV-seropositive. V and J are TRBV16 and TRBJ1-6; 7 nucleotides match TRBD1. The sample comprised PBMCs. The CDR3 protein is CASSLQGNSPLHF. CDR3 coding DNA: TGTGCCAGCAGCCTACAGGGGAATTCACCCCTCCACTTT. Full variable domain (outside the CDR3, taken from reference TRBV16 and TRBJ1-6): GEEVAQTPKHLVRGEGQKAKLYCAPIKGHSYVFWYQQVLKNEFKFLISFQNENVFDETGMPKERFSAKCLPNSPCSLEIQATKLEDSAVYFCASSLQGNSPLHFGNGTRLTVT.